This T cell receptor beta chain originates from a study of T cell repertoires in cytomegalovirus infection. Broader study findings: Summed frequency of public TCR beta families distinguished CMV carriers with the relevant HLA.

TCRdb re-analysed the reads in MiXCR, keeping a single row per CDR3 protein. Of approximately 190,000 distinct CDR3 sequences detected, 25% to 30% appear once; the ten largest clones hold about 28%. This clonotype has a count of ten or more. Its antigen remains unidentified. V lost 2 bases and J 3 bases, leaving 11 bases between the germline ends. Germline CDR1 SGHVS, CDR2 FQNEAQ. This CDR3 spans 15 amino acids. The sequenced sample consisted of PBMCs. The chain links TRBV7-8 to TRBJ1-5; D call uncertain. The clonotype was recovered from a human donor in good health (CMV status not recorded). Some clones in this sample may be carry-over from other donors' samples. CDR3 DNA: TGTGCCAGCAGCTTACCCAGCCTCACCAATCAGCCCCAGCATTTT. Translation: CASSLPSLTNQPQHF. Complete variable domain (other parts from reference TRBV7-8 and TRBJ1-5): GAGVSQSPRYKVAKRGQDVALRCDPISGHVSLFWYQQALGQGPEFLTYFQNEAQLDKSGLPSDRFFAERPEGSVSTLKIQRTQQEDSAVYLCASSLPSLTNQPQHFGDGTRLSIL.